Below are 19 T cell receptor beta chains sequenced from a single sample in a study of blood T cell repertoires in COVID-19. Measured with immunoSEQ multiplex PCR; TCRdb has only the in-frame clones, and not every one. The table has about 160,000 clones, 80% to 90% seen once. The sample taken for sequencing was peripheral blood. The receptor set was obtained from a woman in her forties or fifties with COVID-19, enrolled during active disease.

Here the CDR3 DNA reads TGTGCCAGCAGCAAAGTTTGGTACGTCTGGAGGGTCTACGAGCAGTACTTC. Translating it yields CASSKVWYVWRVYEQYF. The chain is built from TRBV21-1 and TRBJ2-7; the table's D call, TRBD2, was not checked against the DNA. TRBV21-1 is a listed pseudogene. The CDR3 has 17 residues.

The chain has TRBV2 and TRBJ1-5, with D uncertain. Germline CDR1 reads SNHLY; CDR2 reads FYNNEI. Trimming shortened V by 5 bases and J by 4 bases, and 18 bases separated the two germline ends. This CDR3 comprises 16 residues. CDR3: CASSRRDPAGNQPQHF. The DNA of the CDR3 is TGTGCCAGCAGTCGTCGCGACCCAGCGGGGAATCAGCCCCAGCATTTT.

V gene TRBV30 combines with J gene TRBJ1-4; D is undetermined. There are 17 residues in the CDR3. V was cut by 0 bases and J by 4 bases, with 18 bases left in between. Germline-derived CDR1 and CDR2 are GTSNPN and SVGIG (reference sequence). The CDR3 loop reads CAWSVVRGGQYNEKLFF. As DNA, the CDR3 is TGTGCCTGGAGTGTAGTCCGAGGAGGCCAGTATAATGAAAAACTGTTTTTT.

This chain uses TRBV3-1 (or the pseudogene TRBV3-2) with TRBJ1-2, with D possibly matching TRBD1 (6 bases). The length of the CDR3 is 14 residues. Per the germline V gene, CDR1 is LGHDT and CDR2 is YNNKEL (reference sequence). V shed 4 bases and J shed 2 bases, with 11 bases lying between them. The CDR3 sequence: CASSPYQGNYGYTF. As DNA, the CDR3 is TGTGCCAGCAGCCCTTATCAGGGGAACTATGGCTACACCTTC.

This chain connects TRBV10-1 to TRBJ2-7, with TRBD1 as a possible D gene (5 bases). This CDR3 has 14 residues. In germline, CDR1 is WNHNN, CDR2 SYGVQD (reference sequence). Trimming stripped 6 bases from V and 4 bases from J, with 16 bases between. The CDR3 spells CASSSLQDPYEQYF. CDR3 nucleotides: TGCGCCAGCAGCTCCTTACAGGACCCTTACGAGCAGTACTTC.

The chain combines TRBV7-9 with TRBJ2-5; 7 bases align to TRBD2. This CDR3 comprises 14 residues. J gave up 5 bases and V 6 bases, and 9 bases lay outside the gene matches. Germline lookup yields CDR1 SEHNR and CDR2 FQNEAQ (reference sequence). CDR3 residues: CASRPGEGGETQYF. The CDR3 coding sequence is TGTGCCAGCAGACCCGGGGAGGGCGGGGAGACCCAGTACTTC.

The chain links TRBV5-1 to TRBJ1-4, with 8 bases fitting TRBD1. Trimming cost V 5 bases and J 6 bases; bases outside gene matches: 3. Per the germline V gene, CDR1 is SGHRS and CDR2 is YFSETQ. This CDR3 contains 13 residues. CDR3 in DNA: TGCGCCAGCAGAGGACAGGGTGATGAAAAACTGTTTTTT. Translating gives CASRGQGDEKLFF.

The V gene is TRBV30, the J gene TRBJ1-4; the D is unclear. CDR3 length: 15 residues. V was shortened by 2 bases and J by 7 bases, with 17 bases between the two germline ends. CDR1 is GTSNPN, CDR2 SVGIG, per germline (reference sequence). The CDR3 nucleotides are TGTGCCTGGAGTCCCGGGCGGGGAGAAGGTGAAAAACTGTTTTTT. This gives the protein CAWSPGRGEGEKLFF.

The chain employs TRBV27 and TRBJ2-3, with TRBD2 matching 10 bases. The CDR3 contains 17 residues. Trimming removed 7 bases from V and 0 bases from J; junction bases left unmatched: 10. Germline lookup yields CDR1 MNHEY and CDR2 SMNVEV (reference sequence). This CDR3 is CASKFRPSGGSTDTQYF. CDR3 DNA: TGTGCCAGCAAGTTCCGACCTAGCGGGGGAAGCACAGATACGCAGTATTTT.

This chain links TRBV6-1 with TRBJ1-1, with D uncertain. Trimming removed 4 bases from V and 0 bases from J, with 15 bases in between. CDR1 is MNHNS and CDR2 is SASEGT in the germline V gene. The CDR3 has 16 amino acids. The CDR3 nucleotides read TGTGCCAGCAGTGCGGTGGTGAATTCGATGAACACTGAAGCTTTCTTT. Amino acid sequence: CASSAVVNSMNTEAFF.

This clone is a singleton in its sample. J is TRBJ1-4 and V is TRBV6-1; 7 nucleotides match TRBD1. Germline assignment: CDR1 MNHNS and CDR2 SASEGT. Trimming cost V 3 bases and J 7 bases; bases outside gene matches: 8. The CDR3 covers 15 residues. The DNA of the CDR3 is TGTGCCAGCAGTGATGCGGGGACAGAAGGTGAAAAACTGTTTTTT. This codes for CASSDAGTEGEKLFF.

V usage is TRBV5-4 and J usage is TRBJ2-3; 9 bases agree with TRBD2. This CDR3 has 16 amino acids. CDR1 is SGHNT, CDR2 YYREEE, per germline (reference sequence). After removal of 4 bases from V and 5 bases from J, the junction contained 11 bases not matched to a gene. CDR3 sequence reads: CASSPGLAGLKDTQYF. Written as DNA, the CDR3 is TGTGCCAGCAGCCCAGGGCTAGCGGGGCTGAAAGATACGCAGTATTTT. Full variable domain (outside the CDR3, taken from reference TRBV5-4 and TRBJ2-3): ETGVTQSPTHLIKTRGQQVTLRCSSQSGHNTVSWYQQALGQGPQFIFQYYREEENGRGNFPPRFSGLQFPNYSSELNVNALELDDSALYLCASSPGLAGLKDTQYFGPGTRLTVL.

The rearrangement joins TRBV6-5 to TRBJ1-2, with D possibly matching TRBD1 (5 bases). The V end was cut by 2 bases, the J end by 1 base, with 11 bases between. This CDR3 region has 15 residues. Germline lookup yields CDR1 MNHEY and CDR2 SVGAGI. This CDR3 reads CASSYTGEGNYGYTF. The CDR3 nucleotides are TGTGCCAGCAGTTACACGGGGGAGGGTAACTATGGCTACACCTTC.

The chain uses TRBV25-1 and TRBJ2-1; D is ambiguous. The CDR3 consists of 12 residues. Trimming left V 3 bases short and J 6 bases short, with 6 bases between. The germline V gene has CDR1 MGHDK and CDR2 SYGVNS. For the CDR3, the DNA is TGTGCCAGCAGTGATACTGGCAATGAGCAGTTCTTC. Translation gives CASSDTGNEQFF. The whole variable domain, remainder taken from reference TRBV25-1 and TRBJ2-1, is EADIYQTPRYLVIGTGKKITLECSQTMGHDKMYWYQQDPGMELHLIHYSYGVNSTEKGDLSSESTVSRIRTEHFPLTLESARPSHTSQYLCASSDTGNEQFFGPGTRLTVL.

The chain employs TRBV19 and TRBJ1-3; D unresolved. This CDR3 spans 18 amino acids. Germline CDR1 LNHDA, CDR2 SQIVND (reference sequence). V lost 0 bases and J 0 bases, leaving 15 bases between the germline ends. In DNA form, the CDR3 reads TGTGCCAGTAGTATAGACTCCTCGAGGCGGTCCTCTGGAAACACCATATATTTT. Protein: CASSIDSSRRSSGNTIYF.

The genes are TRBV30 and TRBJ2-2; 7 bases map to TRBD1. Germline values: CDR1 GTSNPN, CDR2 SVGIG (reference sequence). The V segment lost 7 bases and the J segment 3 bases; nucleotides outside the gene matches: 8. CDR3 length equals 14 residues. The CDR3 reads CASAGTADTGELFF. CDR3 nucleotide sequence: TGTGCCTCCGCCGGGACAGCTGACACCGGGGAGCTGTTTTTT.

The chain has TRBV6-5 and TRBJ1-1; D remains unclear. With 0 bases removed from V and 10 bases from J, the gap between germline ends came to 21 bases. Per germline, CDR1 MNHEY and CDR2 SVGAGI. The CDR3 contains 16 residues. The CDR3 sequence is CASSYSVTDLGTRAFF. The CDR3 DNA sequence: TGTGCCAGCAGTTACTCTGTCACGGACTTAGGAACTCGAGCTTTCTTT.

V gene TRBV6-5 combines with J gene TRBJ1-3; perhaps TRBD1 as D (5 bases). The CDR3 sequence is 15 residues long. With 6 bases removed from V and 6 bases from J, the gap between germline ends came to 18 bases. Germline loops: CDR1 MNHEY, CDR2 SVGAGI. CDR3 in amino acids: CASSADHAGLNTIYF. The CDR3 coding sequence is TGTGCCAGCAGCGCCGACCATGCAGGGTTAAACACCATATATTTT.

This clone occurred once. This chain connects TRBV19 to TRBJ1-3; no firm D call. The CDR3 is made up of 14 amino acids. CDR1 and CDR2 (germline): LNHDA, SQIVND (reference sequence). V was clipped by 9 bases and J by 1 base, with 13 bases between them. For the CDR3, the DNA is TGTGCCAGCTACCAAACGGGTTCTGGAAACACCATATATTTT. Amino acid sequence: CASYQTGSGNTIYF.